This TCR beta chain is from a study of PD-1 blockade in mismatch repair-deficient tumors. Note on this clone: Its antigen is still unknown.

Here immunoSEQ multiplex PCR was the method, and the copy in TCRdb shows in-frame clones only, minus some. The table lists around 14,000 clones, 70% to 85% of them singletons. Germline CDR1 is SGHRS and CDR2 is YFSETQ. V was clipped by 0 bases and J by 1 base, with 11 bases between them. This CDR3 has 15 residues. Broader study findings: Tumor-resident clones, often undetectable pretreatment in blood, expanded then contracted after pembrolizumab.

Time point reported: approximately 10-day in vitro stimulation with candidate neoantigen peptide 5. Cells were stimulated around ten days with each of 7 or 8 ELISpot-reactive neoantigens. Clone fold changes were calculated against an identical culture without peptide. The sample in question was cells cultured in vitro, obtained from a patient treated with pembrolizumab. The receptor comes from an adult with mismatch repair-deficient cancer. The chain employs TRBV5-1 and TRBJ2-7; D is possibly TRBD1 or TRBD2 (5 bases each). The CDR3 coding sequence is TGCGCCAGCAGCTTGGCTATGGGACGGTCCTACGAGCAGTACTTC. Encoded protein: CASSLAMGRSYEQYF.